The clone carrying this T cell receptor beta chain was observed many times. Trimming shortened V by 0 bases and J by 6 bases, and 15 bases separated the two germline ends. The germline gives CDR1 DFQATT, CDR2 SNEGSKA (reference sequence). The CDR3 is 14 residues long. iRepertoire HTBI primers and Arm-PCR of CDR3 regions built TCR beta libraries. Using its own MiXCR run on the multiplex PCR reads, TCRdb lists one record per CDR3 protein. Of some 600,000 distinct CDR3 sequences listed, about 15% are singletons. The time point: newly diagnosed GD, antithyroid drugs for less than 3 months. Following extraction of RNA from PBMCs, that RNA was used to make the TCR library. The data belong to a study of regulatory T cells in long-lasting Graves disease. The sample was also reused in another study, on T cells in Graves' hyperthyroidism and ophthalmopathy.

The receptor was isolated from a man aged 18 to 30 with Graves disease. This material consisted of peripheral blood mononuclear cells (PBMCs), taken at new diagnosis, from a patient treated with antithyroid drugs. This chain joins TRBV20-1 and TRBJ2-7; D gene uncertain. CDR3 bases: TGCAGTGCTAGAGAGCCGCGGTCCGGATTCGAGCAGTACTTC. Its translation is CSAREPRSGFEQYF.